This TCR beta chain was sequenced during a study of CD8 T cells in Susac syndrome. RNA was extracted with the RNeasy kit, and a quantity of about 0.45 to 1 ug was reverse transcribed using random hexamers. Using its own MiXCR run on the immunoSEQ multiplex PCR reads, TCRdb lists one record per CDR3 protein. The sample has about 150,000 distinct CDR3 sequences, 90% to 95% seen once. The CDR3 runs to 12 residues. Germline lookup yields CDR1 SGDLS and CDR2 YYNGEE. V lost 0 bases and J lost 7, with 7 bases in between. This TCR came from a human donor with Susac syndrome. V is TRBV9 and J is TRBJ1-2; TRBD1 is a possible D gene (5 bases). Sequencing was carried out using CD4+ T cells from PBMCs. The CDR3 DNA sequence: TGTGCCAGCAGCGTAGGGGGGGTTGGCTACACCTTC. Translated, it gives CASSVGGVGYTF.